These 12 T cell receptor beta chains share one sample of origin, sequenced in a study of T cells after yellow fever vaccination. TCRdb called the 5' RACE reads again in MiXCR, with one record for every CDR3 protein. The sample consists of some 300,000 distinct CDR3 sequences, around 9.3% of them appearing once. The sequencing used CD4+ T cells sorted from PBMCs, collected 5 days after the yellow fever booster vaccination. Receptor source: a man aged 18 to 35 who received the YFV17D yellow fever vaccine.

This clonotype was counted between two and nine times. The V and J genes are TRBV7-9 and TRBJ1-1, with 7 positions matching TRBD1. The CDR3 length is 13 residues. Germline CDR1 is SEHNR and CDR2 is FQNEAQ (reference sequence). V lost 3 bases, J lost 11 bases, and 9 bases stayed unmatched. The CDR3 DNA is TGTGCCAGCAGCTTTAGGGACAGCCGGTGGGCTTTCTTT. It encodes CASSFRDSRWAFF.

This clonotype was seen many times. The chain links TRBV5-6 to TRBJ1-2; D gene uncertain. CDR1 is SGHDT and CDR2 is YYEEEE in the germline V gene. Trimming pared 4 bases from V and 2 bases from J, leaving 6 bases between. This CDR3 is built from 12 residues. CDR3 bases: TGTGCCAGCAGCGCCGGGAACTATGGCTACACCTTC. It yields the protein CASSAGNYGYTF. The full variable domain, rest sourced from reference TRBV5-6 and TRBJ1-2, is DAGVTQSPTHLIKTRGQQVTLRCSPKSGHDTVSWYQQALGQGPQFIFQYYEEEERQRGNFPDRFSGHQFPNYSSELNVNALLLGDSALYLCASSAGNYGYTFGSGTRLTVV.

The V and J genes are TRBV28 and TRBJ2-2; 9 nucleotides align to TRBD1. Unmatched junction bases numbered 7, after V lost 5 bases and J lost 3 bases. CDR1 and CDR2 from the germline V gene are MDHEN and SYDVKM. The CDR3 covers 16 residues. The DNA of the CDR3 is TGTGCCAGCAGTCCCTCCGGGACAGGGTACACCGGGGAGCTGTTTTTT. Protein: CASSPSGTGYTGELFF.

The chain joins TRBV20-1 to TRBJ2-5; weak D call: TRBD1 (5 bases). CDR3 length: 12 residues. Trimming took off 5 bases at V and 5 bases at J, with 12 bases between the two ends. CDR1 and CDR2 (germline): DFQATT, SNEGSKA (reference sequence). The CDR3 loop reads CSAPARVETQYF. The CDR3 bases are TGCAGTGCTCCCGCCAGGGTGGAGACCCAGTACTTC.

This clonotype showed up just a few times. V is TRBV10-3 and J is TRBJ2-7; 11 nucleotides align to TRBD1. CDR3 length: 14 residues. The germline CDR1 and CDR2 sequences are ENHRY and SYGVKD. V shed 6 bases and J 3 bases; nucleotides not matched to a gene: 4. The CDR3 sequence: CAIRGTGGLYEQYF. CDR3 DNA sequence: TGTGCCATCAGAGGGACAGGGGGTCTCTACGAGCAGTACTTC.

V gene TRBV5-1 combines with J gene TRBJ2-5; tentatively, D is TRBD1 (6 bases). The germline V and J ends were trimmed by 1 base and 0 bases, with 10 bases remaining between them. Germline V gene lookup returns CDR1 SGHRS and CDR2 YFSETQ. The CDR3 totals 15 residues. The CDR3 DNA reads as TGCGCCAGCAGCTTGATGACAGGATACCAAGAGACCCAGTACTTC. Amino acids: CASSLMTGYQETQYF. The whole variable domain, filled in from reference TRBV5-1 and TRBJ2-5, reads KAGVTQTPRYLIKTRGQQVTLSCSPISGHRSVSWYQQTPGQGLQFLFEYFSETQRNKGNFPGRFSGRQFSNSRSEMNVSTLELGDSALYLCASSLMTGYQETQYFGPGTRLLVL.

The V and J genes are TRBV6-5 and TRBJ1-5; 10 bases agree with TRBD1. The CDR3 sequence is 16 residues long. With 6 bases clipped from V and 7 bases from J, the junction kept 12 bases outside the gene matches. The V gene's germline CDR1 is MNHEY and CDR2 SVGAGI. This CDR3 reads CASSPDRGPPGQPQHF. The CDR3 bases are TGTGCCAGCAGCCCTGACAGGGGGCCCCCGGGGCAGCCCCAGCATTTT.

The chain has TRBV12-3 or TRBV12-4 and TRBJ2-2, with D possibly TRBD1 on 5 matching bases. V gave up 7 bases and J gave up 9 bases, with 24 bases separating them. The CDR3 has 16 amino acids. This CDR3 is CASNPTSTVGLRELFF. CDR3 nucleotide sequence: TGTGCCAGCAACCCAACATCGACAGTGGGGCTCCGGGAGCTGTTTTTT.

In this sample, this clonotype turned up a few times. The genes are TRBV5-8 and TRBJ2-3; perhaps D is TRBD1 or TRBD2 (5 bases each). This CDR3 is built from 15 residues. V gave up 4 bases and J gave up 2 bases, with 14 bases separating them. Germline V lookup: CDR1 SGHTS, CDR2 YDEGEE. The CDR3, as DNA: TGTGCCAGCAGCGACGGGACCAGGGACACAGATACGCAGTATTTT. Translation gives CASSDGTRDTDTQYF.

This chain links TRBV7-9 with TRBJ2-2, with 13 bases fitting TRBD2. CDR3 length: 20 amino acids. Germline V gene sequence: CDR1 SEHNR, CDR2 FQNEAQ (reference sequence). The junction had 18 bases not matched to a gene; V was cut back by 4 bases and J by 7 bases. CDR3 amino acids: CASSSSSPGLAGYSRGELFF. The DNA of the CDR3 is TGTGCCAGCAGCTCCTCCTCCCCGGGACTAGCGGGATATTCTCGCGGGGAGCTGTTTTTT.

This clonotype has a handful of counts. The chain couples TRBV7-2 to TRBJ2-4; 8 bases match TRBD2. The CDR3 consists of 16 residues. Germline V gives CDR1 SGHTA, CDR2 FQGNSA. With 1 base clipped from V and 7 bases from J, the junction kept 9 bases outside the gene matches. As DNA, the CDR3 is TGTGCCAGCAGCTTAGTCGGGGGGGCTGGTGGGAACATTCAGTACTTC. It codes for CASSLVGGAGGNIQYF.

This clonotype was picked up many times. J is TRBJ2-3 and V is TRBV7-2, with 9 bases fitting TRBD1. Trimming removed 5 bases from V and 2 bases from J; junction bases left unmatched: 5. The CDR3 sequence is 15 residues long. Per the germline V gene, CDR1 is SGHTA and CDR2 is FQGNSA. The CDR3 nucleotides are TGTGCCAGCAGCCCACGGGACAGGGCCACAGATACGCAGTATTTT. This codes for CASSPRDRATDTQYF. The variable domain in full, with the rest retrieved from reference TRBV7-2 and TRBJ2-3, is GAGVSQSPSNKVTEKGKDVELRCDPISGHTALYWYRQSLGQGLEFLIYFQGNSAPDKSGLPSDRFSAERTGGSVSTLTIQRTQQEDSAVYLCASSPRDRATDTQYFGPGTRLTVL.